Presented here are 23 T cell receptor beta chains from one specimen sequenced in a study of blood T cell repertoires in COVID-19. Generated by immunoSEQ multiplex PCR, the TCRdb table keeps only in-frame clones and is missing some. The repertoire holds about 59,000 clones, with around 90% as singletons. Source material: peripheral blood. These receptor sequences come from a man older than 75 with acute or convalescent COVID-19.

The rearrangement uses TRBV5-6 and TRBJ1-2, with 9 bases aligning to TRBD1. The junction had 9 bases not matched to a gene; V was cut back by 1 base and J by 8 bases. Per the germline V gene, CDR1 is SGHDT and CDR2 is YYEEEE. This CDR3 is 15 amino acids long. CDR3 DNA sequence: TGTGCCAGCAGCTTGAGGGGGACAGGGTCTCGGGGCTACACCTTC. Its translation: CASSLRGTGSRGYTF.

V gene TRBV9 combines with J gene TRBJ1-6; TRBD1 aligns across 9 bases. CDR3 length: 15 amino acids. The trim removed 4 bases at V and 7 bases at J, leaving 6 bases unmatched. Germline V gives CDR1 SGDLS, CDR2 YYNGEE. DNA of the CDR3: TGTGCCAGCAGCACCCCCGGGACAGGGAATTCACCCCTCCACTTT. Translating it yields CASSTPGTGNSPLHF.

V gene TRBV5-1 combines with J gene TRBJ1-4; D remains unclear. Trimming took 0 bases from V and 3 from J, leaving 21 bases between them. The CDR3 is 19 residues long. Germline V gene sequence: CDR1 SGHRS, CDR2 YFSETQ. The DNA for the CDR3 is TGCGCCAGCAGCTTGGTTCCAGGCGGGTCCCTCAATCCTAATGAAAAACTGTTTTTT. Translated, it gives CASSLVPGGSLNPNEKLFF.

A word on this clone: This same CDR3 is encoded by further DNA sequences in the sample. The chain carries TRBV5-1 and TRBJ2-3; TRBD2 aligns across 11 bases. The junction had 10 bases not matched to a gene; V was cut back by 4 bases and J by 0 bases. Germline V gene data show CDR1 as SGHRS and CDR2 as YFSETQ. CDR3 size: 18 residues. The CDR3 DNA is TGCGCCAGCAGCCCGGGAGGGCTAGCGGGGGGCAGCACAGATACGCAGTATTTT. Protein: CASSPGGLAGGSTDTQYF.

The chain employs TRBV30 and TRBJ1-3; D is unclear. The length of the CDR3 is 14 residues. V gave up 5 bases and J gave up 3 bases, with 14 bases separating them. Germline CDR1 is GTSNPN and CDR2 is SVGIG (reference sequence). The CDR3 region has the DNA TGTGCCTGGGGCGAGAGTACGGGTGGAAACACCATATATTTT. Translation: CAWGESTGGNTIYF.

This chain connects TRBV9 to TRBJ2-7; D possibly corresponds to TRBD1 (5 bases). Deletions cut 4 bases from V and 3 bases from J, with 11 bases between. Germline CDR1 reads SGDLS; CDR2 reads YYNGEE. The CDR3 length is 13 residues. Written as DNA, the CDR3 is TGTGCCAGCAGCCCCCAGGGCGTCTACGAGCAGTACTTC. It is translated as CASSPQGVYEQYF.

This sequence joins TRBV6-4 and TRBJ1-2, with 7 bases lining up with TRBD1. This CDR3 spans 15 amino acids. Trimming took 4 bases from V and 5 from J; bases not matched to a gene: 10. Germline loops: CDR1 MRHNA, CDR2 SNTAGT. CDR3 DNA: TGTGCCAGCAGTGCCACTCAGGGCAGGGGGTATGGCTACACCTTC. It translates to CASSATQGRGYGYTF.

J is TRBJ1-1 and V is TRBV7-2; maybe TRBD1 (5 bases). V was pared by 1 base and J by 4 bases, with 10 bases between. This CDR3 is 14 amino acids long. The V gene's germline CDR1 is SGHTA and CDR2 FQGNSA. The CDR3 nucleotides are TGTGCCAGCAGCTTAGATCCAGGGCGCACTGAAGCTTTCTTT. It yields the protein CASSLDPGRTEAFF.

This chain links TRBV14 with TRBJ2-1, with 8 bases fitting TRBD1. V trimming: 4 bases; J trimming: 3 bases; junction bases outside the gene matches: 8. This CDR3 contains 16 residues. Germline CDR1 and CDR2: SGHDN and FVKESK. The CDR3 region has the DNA TGTGCCAGCAGCCCCCTACAGGGGGGCCGCTACAATGAGCAGTTCTTC. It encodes CASSPLQGGRYNEQFF.

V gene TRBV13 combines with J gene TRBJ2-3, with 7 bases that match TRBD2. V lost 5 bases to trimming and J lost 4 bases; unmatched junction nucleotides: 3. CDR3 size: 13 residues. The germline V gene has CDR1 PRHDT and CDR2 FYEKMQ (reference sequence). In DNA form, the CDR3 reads TGTGCCAGCAGCCGACTAGCAGCAGATACGCAGTATTTT. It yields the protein CASSRLAADTQYF. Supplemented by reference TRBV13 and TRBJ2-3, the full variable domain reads AAGVIQSPRHLIKEKRETATLKCYPIPRHDTVYWYQQGPGQDPQFLISFYEKMQSDKGSIPDRFSAQQFSDYHSELNMSSLELGDSALYFCASSRLAADTQYFGPGTRLTVL.

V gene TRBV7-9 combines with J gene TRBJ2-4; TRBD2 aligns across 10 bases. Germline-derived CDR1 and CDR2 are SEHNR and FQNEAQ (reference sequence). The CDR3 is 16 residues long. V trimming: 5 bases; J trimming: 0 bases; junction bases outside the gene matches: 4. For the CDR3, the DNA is TGTGCCAGCAGCCCCGGACTAGCGGTAGCCAAAAACATTCAGTACTTC. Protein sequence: CASSPGLAVAKNIQYF.

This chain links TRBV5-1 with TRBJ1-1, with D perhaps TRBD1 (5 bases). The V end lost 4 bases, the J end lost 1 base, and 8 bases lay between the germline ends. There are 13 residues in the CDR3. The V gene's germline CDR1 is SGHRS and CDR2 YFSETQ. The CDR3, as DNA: TGCGCCAGCAGCCCGACAGCGAACACTGAAGCTTTCTTT. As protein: CASSPTANTEAFF.

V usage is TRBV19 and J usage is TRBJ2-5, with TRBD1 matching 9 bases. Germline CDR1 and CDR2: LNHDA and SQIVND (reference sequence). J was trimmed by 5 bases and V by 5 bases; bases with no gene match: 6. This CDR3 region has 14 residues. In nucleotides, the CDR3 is TGTGCCAGTAGTCAGGACAGGGGTCGTGAGACCCAGTACTTC. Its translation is CASSQDRGRETQYF.

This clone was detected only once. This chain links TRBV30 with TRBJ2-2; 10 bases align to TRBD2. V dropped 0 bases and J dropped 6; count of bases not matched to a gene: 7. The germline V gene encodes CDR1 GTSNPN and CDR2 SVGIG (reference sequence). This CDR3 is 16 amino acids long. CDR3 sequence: CAWSVPSGGPSGELFF. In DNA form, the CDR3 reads TGTGCCTGGAGTGTCCCTAGCGGGGGACCCTCCGGGGAGCTGTTTTTT.

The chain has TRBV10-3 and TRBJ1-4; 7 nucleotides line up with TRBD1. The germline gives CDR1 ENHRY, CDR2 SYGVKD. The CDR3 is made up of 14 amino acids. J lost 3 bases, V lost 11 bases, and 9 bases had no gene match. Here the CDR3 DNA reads TGTGCCTCCCGACAGGGACCAGCTAATGAAAAACTGTTTTTT. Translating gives CASRQGPANEKLFF.

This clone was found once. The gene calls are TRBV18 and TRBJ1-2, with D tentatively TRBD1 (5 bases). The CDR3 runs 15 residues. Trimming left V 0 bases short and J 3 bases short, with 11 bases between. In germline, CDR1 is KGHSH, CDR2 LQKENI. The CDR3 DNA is TGTGCCAGCTCACCACCCGGGGGAGGCGACTATGGCTACACCTTC. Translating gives CASSPPGGGDYGYTF.

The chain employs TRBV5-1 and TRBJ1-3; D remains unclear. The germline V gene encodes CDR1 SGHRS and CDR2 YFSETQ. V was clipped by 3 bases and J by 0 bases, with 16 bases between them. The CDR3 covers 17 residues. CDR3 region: CASSSGRDQLSGNTIYF. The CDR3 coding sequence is TGCGCCAGCAGCTCGGGGAGGGATCAGCTCTCTGGAAACACCATATATTTT.

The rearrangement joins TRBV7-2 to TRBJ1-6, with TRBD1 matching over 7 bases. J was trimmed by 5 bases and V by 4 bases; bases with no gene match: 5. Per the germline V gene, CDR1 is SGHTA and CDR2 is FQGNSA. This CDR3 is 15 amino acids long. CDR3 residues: CASSSGTANNSPLHF. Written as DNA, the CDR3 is TGTGCCAGCAGCTCCGGGACAGCTAATAATTCACCCCTCCACTTT.

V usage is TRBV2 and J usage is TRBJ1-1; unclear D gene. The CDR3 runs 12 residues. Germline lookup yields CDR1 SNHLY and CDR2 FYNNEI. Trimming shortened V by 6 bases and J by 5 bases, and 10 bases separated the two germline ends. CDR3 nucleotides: TGTGCCAGCAGGAGACAAACAACTGAAGCTTTCTTT. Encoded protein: CASRRQTTEAFF. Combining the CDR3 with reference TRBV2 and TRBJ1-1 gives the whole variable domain EPEVTQTPSHQVTQMGQEVILRCVPISNHLYFYWYRQILGQKVEFLVSFYNNEISEKSEIFDDQFSVERPDGSNFTLKIRSTKLEDSAMYFCASRRQTTEAFFGQGTRLTVV.

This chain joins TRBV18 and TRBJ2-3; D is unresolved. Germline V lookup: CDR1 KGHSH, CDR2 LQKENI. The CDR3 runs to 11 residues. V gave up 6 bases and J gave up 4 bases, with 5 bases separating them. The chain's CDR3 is CASSQADTQYF. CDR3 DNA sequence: TGTGCCAGCTCTCAGGCAGATACGCAGTATTTT.

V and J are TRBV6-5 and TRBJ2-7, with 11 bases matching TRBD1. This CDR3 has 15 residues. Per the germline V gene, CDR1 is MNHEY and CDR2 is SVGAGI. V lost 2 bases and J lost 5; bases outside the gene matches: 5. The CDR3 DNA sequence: TGTGCCAGCAGTTACCTAGGGACAGGGGGGGACGAGCAGTACTTC. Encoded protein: CASSYLGTGGDEQYF.

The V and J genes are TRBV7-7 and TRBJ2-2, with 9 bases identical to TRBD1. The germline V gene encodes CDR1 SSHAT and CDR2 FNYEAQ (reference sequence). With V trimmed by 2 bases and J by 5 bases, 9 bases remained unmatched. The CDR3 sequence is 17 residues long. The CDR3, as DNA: TGTGCCAGCAGCTTATTTACAGGGGGCGCGGGAACCGGGGAGCTGTTTTTT. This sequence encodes CASSLFTGGAGTGELFF. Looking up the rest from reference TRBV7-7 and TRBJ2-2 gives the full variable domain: GAGVSQSPRYKVTKRGQDVTLRCDPISSHATLYWYQQALGQGPEFLTYFNYEAQPDKSGLPSDRFSAERPEGSISTLTIQRTEQRDSAMYRCASSLFTGGAGTGELFFGEGSRLTVL.

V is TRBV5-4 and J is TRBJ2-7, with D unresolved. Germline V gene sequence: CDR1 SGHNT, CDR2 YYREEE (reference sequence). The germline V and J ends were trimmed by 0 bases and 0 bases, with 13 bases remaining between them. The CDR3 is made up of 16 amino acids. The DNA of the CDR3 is TGTGCCAGCAGCTTGGCGGCAGGTACTCTCTCCTACGAGCAGTACTTC. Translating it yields CASSLAAGTLSYEQYF.